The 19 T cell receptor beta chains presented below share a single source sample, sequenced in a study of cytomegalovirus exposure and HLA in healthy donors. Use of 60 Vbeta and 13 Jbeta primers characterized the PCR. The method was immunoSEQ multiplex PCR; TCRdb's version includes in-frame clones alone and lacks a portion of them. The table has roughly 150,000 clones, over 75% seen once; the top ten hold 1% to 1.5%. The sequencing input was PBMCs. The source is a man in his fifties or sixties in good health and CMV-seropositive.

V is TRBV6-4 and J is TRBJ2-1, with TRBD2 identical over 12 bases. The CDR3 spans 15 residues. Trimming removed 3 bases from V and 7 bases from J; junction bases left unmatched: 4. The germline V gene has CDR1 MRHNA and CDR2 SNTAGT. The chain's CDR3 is CASSEGLAGENEQFF. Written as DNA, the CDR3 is TGTGCCAGCAGTGAGGGACTAGCGGGCGAGAATGAGCAGTTCTTC.

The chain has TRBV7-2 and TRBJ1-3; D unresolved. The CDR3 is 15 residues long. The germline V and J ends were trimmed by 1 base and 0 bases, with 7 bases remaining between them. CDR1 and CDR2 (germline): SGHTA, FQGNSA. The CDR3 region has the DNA TGTGCCAGCAGCTTAGTAGGGAGCTCTGGAAACACCATATATTTT. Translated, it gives CASSLVGSSGNTIYF.

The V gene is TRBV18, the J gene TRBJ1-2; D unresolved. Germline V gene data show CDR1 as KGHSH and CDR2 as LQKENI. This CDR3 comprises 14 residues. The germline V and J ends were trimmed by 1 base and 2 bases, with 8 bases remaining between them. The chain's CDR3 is CASSPQSGNYGYTF. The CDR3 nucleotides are TGTGCCAGCTCACCACAATCAGGAAACTATGGCTACACCTTC.

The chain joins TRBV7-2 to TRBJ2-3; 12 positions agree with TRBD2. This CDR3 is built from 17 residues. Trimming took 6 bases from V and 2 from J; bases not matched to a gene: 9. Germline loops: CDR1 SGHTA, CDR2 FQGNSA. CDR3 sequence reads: CASRRSRTSGDTDTQYF. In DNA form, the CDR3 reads TGTGCCAGCAGAAGATCCCGGACTAGCGGGGACACAGATACGCAGTATTTT. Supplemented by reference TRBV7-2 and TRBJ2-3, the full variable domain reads GAGVSQSPSNKVTEKGKDVELRCDPISGHTALYWYRQSLGQGLEFLIYFQGNSAPDKSGLPSDRFSAERTGGSVSTLTIQRTQQEDSAVYLCASRRSRTSGDTDTQYFGPGTRLTVL.

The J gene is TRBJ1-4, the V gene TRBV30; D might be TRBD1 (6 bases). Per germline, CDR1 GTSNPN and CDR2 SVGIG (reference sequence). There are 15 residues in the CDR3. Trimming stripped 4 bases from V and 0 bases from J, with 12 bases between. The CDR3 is CAWKGGTATNEKLFF. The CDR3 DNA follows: TGTGCCTGGAAGGGGGGGACGGCAACTAATGAAAAACTGTTTTTT.

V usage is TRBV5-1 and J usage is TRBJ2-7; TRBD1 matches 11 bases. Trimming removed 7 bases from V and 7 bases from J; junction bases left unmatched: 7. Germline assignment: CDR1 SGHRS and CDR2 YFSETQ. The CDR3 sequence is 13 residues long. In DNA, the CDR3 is TGCGCCAGCGGCTCGGACAGGGGGCAGGAGCAGTACTTC. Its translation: CASGSDRGQEQYF.

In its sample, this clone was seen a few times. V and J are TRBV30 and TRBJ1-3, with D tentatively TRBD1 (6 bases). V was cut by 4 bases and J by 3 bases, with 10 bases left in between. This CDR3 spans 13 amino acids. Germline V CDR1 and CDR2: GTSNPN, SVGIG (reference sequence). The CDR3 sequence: CAWTGQLGNTIYF. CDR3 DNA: TGTGCCTGGACCGGACAGCTTGGAAACACCATATATTTT.

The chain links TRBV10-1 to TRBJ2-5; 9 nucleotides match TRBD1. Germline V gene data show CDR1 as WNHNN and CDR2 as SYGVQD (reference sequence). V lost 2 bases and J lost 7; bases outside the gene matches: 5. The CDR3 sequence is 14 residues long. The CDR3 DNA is TGCGCCAGCAGTGAGCCCGGGACAGGGCGGACCCAGTACTTC. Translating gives CASSEPGTGRTQYF.

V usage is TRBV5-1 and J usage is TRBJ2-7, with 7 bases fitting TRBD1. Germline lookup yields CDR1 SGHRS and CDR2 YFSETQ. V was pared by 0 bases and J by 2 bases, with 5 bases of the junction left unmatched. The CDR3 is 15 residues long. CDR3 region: CASSLVQGQPYEQYF. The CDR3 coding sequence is TGCGCCAGCAGCTTGGTCCAGGGACAGCCCTACGAGCAGTACTTC. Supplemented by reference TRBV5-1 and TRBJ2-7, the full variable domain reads KAGVTQTPRYLIKTRGQQVTLSCSPISGHRSVSWYQQTPGQGLQFLFEYFSETQRNKGNFPGRFSGRQFSNSRSEMNVSTLELGDSALYLCASSLVQGQPYEQYFGPGTRLTVT.

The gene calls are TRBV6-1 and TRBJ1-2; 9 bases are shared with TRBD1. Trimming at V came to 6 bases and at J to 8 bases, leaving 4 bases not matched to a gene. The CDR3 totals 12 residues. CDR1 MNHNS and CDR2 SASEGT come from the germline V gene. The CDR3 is CASRKTGGGYTF. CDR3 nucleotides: TGTGCCAGCAGAAAGACAGGGGGAGGCTACACCTTC.

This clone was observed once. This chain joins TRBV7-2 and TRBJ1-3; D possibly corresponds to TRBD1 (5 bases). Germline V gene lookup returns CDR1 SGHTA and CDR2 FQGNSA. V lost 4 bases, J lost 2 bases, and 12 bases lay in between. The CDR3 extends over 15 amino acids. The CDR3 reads CASSSTGTPGNTIYF. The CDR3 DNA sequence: TGTGCCAGCAGCTCCACCGGGACTCCTGGAAACACCATATATTTT. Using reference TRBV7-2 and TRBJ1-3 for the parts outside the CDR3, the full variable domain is GAGVSQSPSNKVTEKGKDVELRCDPISGHTALYWYRQSLGQGLEFLIYFQGNSAPDKSGLPSDRFSAERTGGSVSTLTIQRTQQEDSAVYLCASSSTGTPGNTIYFGEGSWLTVV.

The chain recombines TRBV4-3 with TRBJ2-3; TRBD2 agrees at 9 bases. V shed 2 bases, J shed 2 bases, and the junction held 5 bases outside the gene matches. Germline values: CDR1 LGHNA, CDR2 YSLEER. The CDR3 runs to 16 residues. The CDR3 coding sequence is TGCGCCAGCAGCCAATCGACTAGCGGAGCCACAGATACGCAGTATTTT. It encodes CASSQSTSGATDTQYF.

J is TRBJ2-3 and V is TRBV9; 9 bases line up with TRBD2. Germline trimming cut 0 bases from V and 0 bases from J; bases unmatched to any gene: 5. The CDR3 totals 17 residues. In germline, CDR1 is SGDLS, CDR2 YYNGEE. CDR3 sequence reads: CASSVALAGFSTDTQYF. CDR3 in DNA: TGTGCCAGCAGCGTAGCGCTAGCGGGGTTCAGCACAGATACGCAGTATTTT.

CDR3 residues: CASSPLRGPYGYTF. The CDR3 DNA sequence: TGTGCCAGCAGCCCGTTGCGGGGGCCATATGGCTACACCTTC. The chain couples TRBV7-8 to TRBJ1-2; possibly TRBD1 for D (6 bases). This CDR3 comprises 14 residues. V dropped 5 bases and J dropped 5 bases, with 15 bases sitting between them. Germline V lookup: CDR1 SGHVS, CDR2 FQNEAQ.

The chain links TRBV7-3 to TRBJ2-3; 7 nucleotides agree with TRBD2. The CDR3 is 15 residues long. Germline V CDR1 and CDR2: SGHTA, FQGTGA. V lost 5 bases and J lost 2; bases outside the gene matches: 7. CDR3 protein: CASSRTGTITDTQYF. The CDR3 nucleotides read TGTGCCAGCAGCCGAACGGGGACTATCACAGATACGCAGTATTTT.

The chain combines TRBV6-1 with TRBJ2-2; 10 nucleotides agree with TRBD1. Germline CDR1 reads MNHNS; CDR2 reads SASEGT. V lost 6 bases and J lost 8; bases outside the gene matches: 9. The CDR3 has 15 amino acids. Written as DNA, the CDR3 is TGTGCCAGCAGCCGACAGGGGGCCCTAGCTGGGGAGCTGTTTTTT. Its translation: CASSRQGALAGELFF.

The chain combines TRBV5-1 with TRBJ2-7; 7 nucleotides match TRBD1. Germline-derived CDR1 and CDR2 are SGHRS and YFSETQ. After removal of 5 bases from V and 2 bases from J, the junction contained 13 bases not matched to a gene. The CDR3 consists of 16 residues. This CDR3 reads CASSPTGARPPYEQYF. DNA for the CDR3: TGCGCCAGCAGTCCTACAGGGGCACGACCTCCCTACGAGCAGTACTTC.

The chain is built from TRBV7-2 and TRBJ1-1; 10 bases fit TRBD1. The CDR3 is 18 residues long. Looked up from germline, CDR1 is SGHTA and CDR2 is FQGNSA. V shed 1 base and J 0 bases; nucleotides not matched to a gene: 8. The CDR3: CASSLVAGTGVMNTEAFF. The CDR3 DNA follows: TGTGCCAGCAGCTTAGTAGCCGGGACAGGGGTTATGAACACTGAAGCTTTCTTT.

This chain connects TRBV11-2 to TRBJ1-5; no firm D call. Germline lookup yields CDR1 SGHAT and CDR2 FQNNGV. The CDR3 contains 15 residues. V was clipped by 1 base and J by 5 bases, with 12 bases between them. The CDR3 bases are TGTGCCAGCAGCTTAGGGTTGGAGGCTTATCAGCCCCAGCATTTT. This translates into CASSLGLEAYQPQHF.